The 18 T cell receptor beta chains presented below share a single source sample, sequenced in a study of T cells in tuberculosis. Only in-frame clones appear in the TCRdb table, and some are missing; sequencing was by immunoSEQ multiplex PCR. The data show around 45,000 clones, 94% seen once. The specimen was PBMCs. These TCRs come from a donor aged 10-30 years with latent tuberculosis or without tuberculosis infection. Some clones in this sample may be carry-over from other donors' samples.

The chain is built from TRBV6-6 and TRBJ2-1; TRBD2 aligns across 12 bases. The CDR3 spans 15 residues. With 5 bases clipped from V and 6 bases from J, the junction kept 5 bases outside the gene matches. Germline CDR1 MNHNY, CDR2 SVGAGI (reference sequence). DNA of the CDR3: TGTGCCAGCAGTGTCGGACTAGCGGGGATCAATGAGCAGTTCTTC. It yields the protein CASSVGLAGINEQFF.

This chain links TRBV7-2 with TRBJ2-2, with TRBD2 matching 8 bases. The CDR3 sequence is 15 residues long. The V gene end was trimmed by 1 base and the J gene end by 5 bases; junction bases not matched to a gene: 3. From germline, CDR1 is SGHTA and CDR2 FQGNSA. The chain's CDR3 is CASSLGASGTGELFF. The CDR3 DNA is TGTGCCAGCAGCTTAGGGGCTAGCGGGACCGGGGAGCTGTTTTTT.

The chain recombines TRBV7-2 with TRBJ2-4; D gene uncertain. V dropped 2 bases and J dropped 9 bases, with 8 bases sitting between them. Germline V gene sequence: CDR1 SGHTA, CDR2 FQGNSA. The CDR3 runs to 12 residues. Here the CDR3 DNA reads TGTGCCAGCAGCTTATCGGGTGGCATTCAGTACTTC. Translating it yields CASSLSGGIQYF.

This chain joins TRBV7-2 and TRBJ2-7; 11 bases map to TRBD1. After removal of 5 bases from V and 3 bases from J, the junction contained 3 bases not matched to a gene. This CDR3 has 14 residues. Germline CDR1 SGHTA, CDR2 FQGNSA. CDR3 residues: CASSGTGGNYEQYF. For the CDR3, the DNA is TGTGCCAGCAGCGGGACAGGGGGTAACTACGAGCAGTACTTC.

The chain couples TRBV27 to TRBJ2-7; 8 positions agree with TRBD2. The CDR3 runs 16 residues. V shed 5 bases, J shed 3 bases, and the junction held 12 bases outside the gene matches. The V gene's germline CDR1 is MNHEY and CDR2 SMNVEV (reference sequence). CDR3 amino acids: CASSPSRRSGSYEQYF. In DNA, the CDR3 is TGTGCCAGCAGTCCATCTCGTCGGAGCGGGAGCTACGAGCAGTACTTC.

This clone was counted a single time. The chain is built from TRBV6-1 and TRBJ1-1, with D maybe TRBD1 (5 bases). Germline lookup yields CDR1 MNHNS and CDR2 SASEGT. V shed 8 bases and J shed 1 base, with 11 bases lying between them. The length of the CDR3 is 13 residues. CDR3 sequence reads: CASPDTGNTEAFF. CDR3 coding DNA: TGTGCCAGCCCCGATACAGGGAACACTGAAGCTTTCTTT.

The chain employs TRBV6-5 and TRBJ2-5; D possibly corresponds to TRBD1 (5 bases). Germline V gene sequence: CDR1 MNHEY, CDR2 SVGAGI. Between the trimmed V and J ends, which lost 7 bases and 0 bases, there was a span of 12 bases. This CDR3 region has 14 residues. CDR3 in amino acids: CASKGLLNQETQYF. The CDR3 DNA reads TGTGCCAGCAAGGGGCTGCTGAACCAAGAGACCCAGTACTTC.

The rearrangement links TRBV30 to TRBJ2-2, with 10 bases identical to TRBD2. Germline V CDR1 and CDR2: GTSNPN, SVGIG (reference sequence). V lost 2 bases and J lost 3; bases outside the gene matches: 3. CDR3 length: 15 residues. This chain's CDR3 is CAWSSSGSDTGELFF. The DNA for the CDR3 is TGTGCCTGGAGTTCTAGCGGGAGTGACACCGGGGAGCTGTTTTTT.

V is TRBV5-4 and J is TRBJ1-1; the D gene is possibly TRBD1 (5 bases). CDR1 SGHNT and CDR2 YYREEE come from the germline V gene (reference sequence). The V end lost 3 bases, the J end lost 1 base, and 13 bases lay between the germline ends. This CDR3 spans 15 amino acids. Here the CDR3 reads CASSSRDRGNTEAFF. For the CDR3, the DNA is TGTGCCAGCAGCTCCAGGGATAGAGGGAACACTGAAGCTTTCTTT.

Only one count was recorded for this clone. The chain is built from TRBV19 and TRBJ1-5, with TRBD1 matching over 8 bases. The CDR3 extends over 14 amino acids. The V segment lost 4 bases and the J segment 6 bases; nucleotides outside the gene matches: 5. Germline V gives CDR1 LNHDA, CDR2 SQIVND (reference sequence). The CDR3, as DNA: TGTGCCAGTAGTACCGGACAGGGTGGTCAGCCCCAGCATTTT. This translates into CASSTGQGGQPQHF. The full variable domain, its missing parts supplied by reference TRBV19 and TRBJ1-5, is DGGITQSPKYLFRKEGQNVTLSCEQNLNHDAMYWYRQDPGQGLRLIYYSQIVNDFQKGDIAEGYSVSREKKESFPLTVTSAQKNPTAFYLCASSTGQGGQPQHFGDGTRLSIL.

The genes are TRBV6-1 and TRBJ1-1; D unresolved. The CDR3 loop spans 13 amino acids. V shed 10 bases and J shed 0 bases, with 12 bases lying between them. Germline CDR1 is MNHNS and CDR2 is SASEGT. CDR3 residues: CANSMGLNTEAFF. DNA of the CDR3: TGTGCCAACAGCATGGGCCTGAACACTGAAGCTTTCTTT.

This chain uses TRBV27 with TRBJ2-7; 7 bases match TRBD1. The germline CDR1 and CDR2 sequences are MNHEY and SMNVEV (reference sequence). This CDR3 is 14 amino acids long. J lost 0 bases, V lost 6 bases, and 5 bases had no gene match. Written as DNA, the CDR3 is TGTGCCAGCAGGGGACAGAGGAGCTCCTACGAGCAGTACTTC. Translated, it gives CASRGQRSSYEQYF.

V gene TRBV6-1 combines with J gene TRBJ2-1; D is possibly TRBD2 (5 bases). The CDR3 is made up of 16 amino acids. Trimming removed 3 bases from V and 2 bases from J, with 14 bases in between. Germline CDR1 is MNHNS and CDR2 is SASEGT. DNA of the CDR3: TGTGCCAGCAGTGAGGAGGCGAGAGGCACCTACAATGAGCAGTTCTTC. Amino acids: CASSEEARGTYNEQFF.

CDR3 bases: TGTGCCAGCAGCGTAGTCCCTCAAGAGACCCAGTACTTC. Amino acid sequence: CASSVVPQETQYF. The genes are TRBV9 and TRBJ2-5; D is uncertain. This CDR3 is built from 13 residues. The V gene lost 0 bases and the J gene lost 2 bases, with 5 bases spanning the gap. In germline, CDR1 is SGDLS, CDR2 YYNGEE.

CDR3 nucleotides: TGTGCCAGCAGTCCAGGGGCGAGGTACACTGAAGCTTTCTTT. It specifies CASSPGARYTEAFF. The chain employs TRBV28 and TRBJ1-1; a weak D match, TRBD1 (6 bases). The CDR3 covers 14 residues. Trimming cost V 5 bases and J 3 bases, with 13 bases left between them. The germline CDR1 and CDR2 sequences are MDHEN and SYDVKM.

This clone was detected only once. The chain joins TRBV28 to TRBJ2-5; 8 bases match TRBD1. The junction had 8 bases not matched to a gene; V was cut back by 6 bases and J by 2 bases. This CDR3 is built from 15 residues. Germline V CDR1 and CDR2: MDHEN, SYDVKM. The DNA of the CDR3 is TGTGCCAGCAGGAGGGGACAGGAGTATCAAGAGACCCAGTACTTC. It codes for CASRRGQEYQETQYF.

The V call is TRBV19, the J call TRBJ2-1, with TRBD1 matching 10 bases. Germline values: CDR1 LNHDA, CDR2 SQIVND (reference sequence). The ends lost 7 bases at V and 8 bases at J; junction bases unmatched: 8. The CDR3 sequence is 14 residues long. This CDR3 reads CASNRDRGKDEQFF. The CDR3 DNA reads TGTGCCAGTAATCGGGACAGGGGAAAGGATGAGCAGTTCTTC. Filled out from reference TRBV19 and TRBJ2-1, the complete variable domain reads DGGITQSPKYLFRKEGQNVTLSCEQNLNHDAMYWYRQDPGQGLRLIYYSQIVNDFQKGDIAEGYSVSREKKESFPLTVTSAQKNPTAFYLCASNRDRGKDEQFFGPGTRLTVL.

This sequence joins TRBV7-6 and TRBJ2-5; 10 nucleotides match TRBD1. The CDR3 is 16 amino acids. V dropped 1 base and J dropped 4; count of bases not matched to a gene: 6. Germline V lookup: CDR1 SGHVS, CDR2 FNYEAQ. CDR3 DNA: TGTGCCAGCAGCTTAGGGTTGACAGGGGGCCTAGAGACCCAGTACTTC. The encoded protein is CASSLGLTGGLETQYF.